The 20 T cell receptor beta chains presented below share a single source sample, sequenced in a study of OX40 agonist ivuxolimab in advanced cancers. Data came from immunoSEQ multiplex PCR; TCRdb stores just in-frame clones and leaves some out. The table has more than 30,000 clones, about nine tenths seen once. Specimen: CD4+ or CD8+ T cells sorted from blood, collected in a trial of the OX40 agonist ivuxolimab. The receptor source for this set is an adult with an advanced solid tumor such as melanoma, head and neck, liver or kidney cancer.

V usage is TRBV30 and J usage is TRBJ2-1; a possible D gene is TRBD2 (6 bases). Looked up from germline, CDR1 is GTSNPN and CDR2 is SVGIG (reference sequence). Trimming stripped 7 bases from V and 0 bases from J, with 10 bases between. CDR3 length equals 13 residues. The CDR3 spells CASAGSSYNEQFF. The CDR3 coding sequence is TGTGCCTCGGCGGGGAGCTCCTACAATGAGCAGTTCTTC.

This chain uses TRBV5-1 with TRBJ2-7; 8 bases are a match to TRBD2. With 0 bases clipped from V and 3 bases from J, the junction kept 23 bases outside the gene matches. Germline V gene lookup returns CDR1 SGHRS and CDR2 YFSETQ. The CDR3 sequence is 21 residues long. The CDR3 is CASSLAVRVAGRAGPNYEQYF. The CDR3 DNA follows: TGCGCCAGCAGCTTGGCCGTTCGAGTAGCGGGACGCGCCGGCCCCAACTACGAGCAGTACTTC.

CDR3 sequence (DNA): TGTGCCAGCAGCTTGGTAGGGGACGAGCAGTACTTC. It encodes CASSLVGDEQYF. The chain is built from TRBV5-6 and TRBJ2-7, with D perhaps matching TRBD1 (5 bases). With 0 bases removed from V and 5 bases from J, the gap between germline ends came to 6 bases. The CDR3 extends over 12 amino acids. Germline V CDR1 and CDR2: SGHDT, YYEEEE.

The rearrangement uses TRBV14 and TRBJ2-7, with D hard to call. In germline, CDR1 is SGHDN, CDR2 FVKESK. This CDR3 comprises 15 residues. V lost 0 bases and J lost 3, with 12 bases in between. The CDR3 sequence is CASSQDYPTLYEQYF. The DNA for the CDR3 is TGTGCCAGCAGCCAAGACTACCCTACCCTCTACGAGCAGTACTTC. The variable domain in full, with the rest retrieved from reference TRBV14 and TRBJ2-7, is EAGVTQFPSHSVIEKGQTVTLRCDPISGHDNLYWYRRVMGKEIKFLLHFVKESKQDESGMPNNRFLAERTGGTYSTLKVQPAELEDSGVYFCASSQDYPTLYEQYFGPGTRLTVT.

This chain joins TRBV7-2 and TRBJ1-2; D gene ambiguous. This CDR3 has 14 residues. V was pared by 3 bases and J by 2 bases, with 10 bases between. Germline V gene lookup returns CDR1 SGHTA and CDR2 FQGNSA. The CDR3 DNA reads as TGTGCCAGCAGCTTTGACGGGCGGAACTATGGCTACACCTTC. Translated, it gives CASSFDGRNYGYTF.

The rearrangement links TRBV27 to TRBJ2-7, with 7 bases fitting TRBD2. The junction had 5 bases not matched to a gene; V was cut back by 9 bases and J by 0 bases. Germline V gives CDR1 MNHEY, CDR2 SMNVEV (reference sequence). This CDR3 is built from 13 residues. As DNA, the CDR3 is TGTGCCAGAACTAGCGACTACTCCTACGAGCAGTACTTC. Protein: CARTSDYSYEQYF.

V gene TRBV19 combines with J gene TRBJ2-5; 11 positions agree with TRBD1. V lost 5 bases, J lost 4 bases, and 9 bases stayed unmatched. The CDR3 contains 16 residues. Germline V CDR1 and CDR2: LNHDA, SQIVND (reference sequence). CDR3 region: CASSLRPGTGGETQYF. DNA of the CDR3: TGTGCCAGTAGTCTCCGCCCGGGGACAGGGGGAGAGACCCAGTACTTC. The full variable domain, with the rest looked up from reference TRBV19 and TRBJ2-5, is DGGITQSPKYLFRKEGQNVTLSCEQNLNHDAMYWYRQDPGQGLRLIYYSQIVNDFQKGDIAEGYSVSREKKESFPLTVTSAQKNPTAFYLCASSLRPGTGGETQYFGPGTRLLVL.

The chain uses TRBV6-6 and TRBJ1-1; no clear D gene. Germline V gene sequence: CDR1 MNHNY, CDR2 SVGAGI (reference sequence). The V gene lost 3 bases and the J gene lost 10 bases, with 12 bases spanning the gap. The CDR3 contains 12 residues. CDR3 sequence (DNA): TGTGCCAGCAGTTATCGGGAGGTTGCAGCTTTCTTT. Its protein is CASSYREVAAFF.

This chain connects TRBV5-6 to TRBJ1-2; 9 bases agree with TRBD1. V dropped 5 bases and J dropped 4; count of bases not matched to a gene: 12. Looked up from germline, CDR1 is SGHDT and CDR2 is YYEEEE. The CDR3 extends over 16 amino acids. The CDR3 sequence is CASRPSGTGYIYGYTF. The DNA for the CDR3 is TGTGCCAGCAGACCCAGTGGGACAGGGTACATCTATGGCTACACCTTC.

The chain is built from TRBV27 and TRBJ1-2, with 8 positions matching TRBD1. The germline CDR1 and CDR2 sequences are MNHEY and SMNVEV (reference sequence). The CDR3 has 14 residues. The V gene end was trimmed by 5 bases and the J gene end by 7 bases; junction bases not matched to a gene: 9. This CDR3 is CASSHSGGGGGYTF. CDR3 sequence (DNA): TGTGCCAGCAGTCATTCAGGGGGCGGTGGTGGCTACACCTTC.

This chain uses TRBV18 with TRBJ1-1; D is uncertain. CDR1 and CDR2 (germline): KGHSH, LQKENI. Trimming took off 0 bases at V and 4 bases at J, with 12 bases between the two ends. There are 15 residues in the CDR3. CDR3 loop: CASSPPWPLGTEAFF. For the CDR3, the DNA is TGTGCCAGCTCACCACCCTGGCCCTTGGGCACTGAAGCTTTCTTT.

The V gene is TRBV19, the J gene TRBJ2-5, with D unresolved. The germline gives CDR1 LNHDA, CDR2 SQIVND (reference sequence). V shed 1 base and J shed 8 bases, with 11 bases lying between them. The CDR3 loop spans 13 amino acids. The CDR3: CASSIGGGPTQYF. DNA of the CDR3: TGTGCCAGTAGTATAGGAGGCGGTCCCACCCAGTACTTC. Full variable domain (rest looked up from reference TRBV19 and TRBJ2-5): DGGITQSPKYLFRKEGQNVTLSCEQNLNHDAMYWYRQDPGQGLRLIYYSQIVNDFQKGDIAEGYSVSREKKESFPLTVTSAQKNPTAFYLCASSIGGGPTQYFGPGTRLLVL.

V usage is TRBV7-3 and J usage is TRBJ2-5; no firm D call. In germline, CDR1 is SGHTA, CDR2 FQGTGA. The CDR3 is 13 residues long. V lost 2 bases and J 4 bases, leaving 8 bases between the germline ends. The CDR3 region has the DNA TGTGCCAGCAGCTTACAGTTCGGAGAGACCCAGTACTTC. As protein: CASSLQFGETQYF.

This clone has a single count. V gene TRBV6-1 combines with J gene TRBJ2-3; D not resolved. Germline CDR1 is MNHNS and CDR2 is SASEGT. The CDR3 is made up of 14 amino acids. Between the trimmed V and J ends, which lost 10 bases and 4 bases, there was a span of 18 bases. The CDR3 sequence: CANREASSADTQYF. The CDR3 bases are TGTGCCAACAGAGAAGCATCCAGCGCAGATACGCAGTATTTT.

The CDR3 DNA reads as TGTGCCAGCAGCCCCCAAGCGGGGGGGCCGTACGAGCAGTACTTC. Translation: CASSPQAGGPYEQYF. The chain employs TRBV5-4 and TRBJ2-7; 10 nucleotides match TRBD2. This CDR3 spans 15 amino acids. Unmatched junction bases numbered 8, after V lost 4 bases and J lost 4 bases. Germline loops: CDR1 SGHNT, CDR2 YYREEE (reference sequence).

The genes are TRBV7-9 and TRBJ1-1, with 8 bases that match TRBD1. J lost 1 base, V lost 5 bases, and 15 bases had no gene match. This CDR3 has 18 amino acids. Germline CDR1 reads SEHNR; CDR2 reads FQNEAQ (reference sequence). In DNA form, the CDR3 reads TGTGCCAGCAGCCCGCTCTTTCGGCGGGGGACAGGGAACACTGAAGCTTTCTTT. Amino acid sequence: CASSPLFRRGTGNTEAFF.

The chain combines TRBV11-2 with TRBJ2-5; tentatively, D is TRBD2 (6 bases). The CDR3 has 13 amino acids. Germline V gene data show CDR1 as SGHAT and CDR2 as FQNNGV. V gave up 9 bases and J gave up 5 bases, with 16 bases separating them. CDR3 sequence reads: CASSQTRGETQYF. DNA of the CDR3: TGTGCCAGTTCTCAGACTCGGGGGGAGACCCAGTACTTC.

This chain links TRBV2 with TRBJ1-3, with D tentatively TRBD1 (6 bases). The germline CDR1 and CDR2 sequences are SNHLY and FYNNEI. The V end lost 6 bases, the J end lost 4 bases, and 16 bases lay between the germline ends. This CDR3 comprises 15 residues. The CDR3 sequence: CASRPDSVPGNTIYF. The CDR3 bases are TGTGCCAGCAGGCCGGACAGCGTGCCGGGAAACACCATATATTTT.

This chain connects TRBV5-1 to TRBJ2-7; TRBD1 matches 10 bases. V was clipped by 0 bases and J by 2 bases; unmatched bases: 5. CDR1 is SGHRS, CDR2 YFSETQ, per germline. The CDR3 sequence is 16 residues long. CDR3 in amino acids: CASSLAGTGVPYEQYF. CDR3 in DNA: TGCGCCAGCAGCTTGGCCGGGACAGGGGTTCCCTACGAGCAGTACTTC.

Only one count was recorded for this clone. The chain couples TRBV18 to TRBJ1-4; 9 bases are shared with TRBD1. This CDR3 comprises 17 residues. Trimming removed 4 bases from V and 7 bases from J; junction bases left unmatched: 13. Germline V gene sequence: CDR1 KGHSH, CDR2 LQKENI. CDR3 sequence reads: CASSLLHRGRIREKLFF. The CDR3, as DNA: TGTGCCAGCTCACTCTTACACAGGGGGCGCATCCGTGAAAAACTGTTTTTT.